The clone carrying this TCR beta chain was observed a handful of times. This CDR3 has 14 amino acids. CDR1 and CDR2 from the germline V gene are MNHEY and SVGEGT. The V end lost 4 bases, the J end lost 8 bases, and 17 bases lay between the germline ends. This sample was included in a study of T cell repertoires in cytomegalovirus infection. From the reads, TCRdb called clonotypes with MiXCR, one entry per CDR3 protein. The repertoire holds around 180,000 distinct CDR3 sequences, about 28% seen once, with about 28% in the top ten. Sequenced material: PBMCs. The rearrangement links TRBV6-2 or TRBV6-3 to TRBJ1-2; D perhaps matches TRBD1 (5 bases). The clonotype originates from a human donor in good health (CMV status not recorded). Some clones in this sample may be carry-over from other donors' samples. CDR3 amino acids: CASSSPGPTRGYTF. The DNA of the CDR3 is TGTGCCAGCAGTTCCCCGGGGCCTACCCGAGGCTACACCTTC.